Presented here are 18 T cell receptor beta chains from one specimen sequenced in a study of cytomegalovirus exposure and HLA in healthy donors. PCR amplification relied on 60 Vbeta primers (plus 13 Jbeta primers). Assay used: immunoSEQ multiplex PCR; TCRdb lists only in-frame clones, some missing. Here the sample spans over 60,000 clones, 60% to 85% being singletons. Sequenced: PBMCs. These receptors all come from a man between 65 and 85 years old in good health and CMV-seronegative.

The chain joins TRBV19 to TRBJ1-1; 9 nucleotides match TRBD1. The CDR3 is made up of 14 amino acids. Germline assignment: CDR1 LNHDA and CDR2 SQIVND (reference sequence). The ends lost 5 bases at V and 8 bases at J; junction bases unmatched: 9. The CDR3 here is CASSGGQGASEAFF. The CDR3 coding sequence is TGTGCCAGTAGTGGGGGACAGGGTGCCTCAGAAGCTTTCTTT. Looking up the rest from reference TRBV19 and TRBJ1-1 gives the full variable domain: DGGITQSPKYLFRKEGQNVTLSCEQNLNHDAMYWYRQDPGQGLRLIYYSQIVNDFQKGDIAEGYSVSREKKESFPLTVTSAQKNPTAFYLCASSGGQGASEAFFGQGTRLTVV.

A note on this clone: A junction end diverges from the germline sequence, so it may reflect a read error. The same CDR3 is also encoded by other DNA sequences in this sample. The chain uses TRBV7-2 and TRBJ2-1; D unclear. Germline lookup yields CDR1 SGHTA and CDR2 FQGNSA. The CDR3 sequence is 14 residues long. The CDR3 bases are TGCGCCAGCAGCTTATTCGCGGCGTCCTCCGAGAAGTTCTTC. Its protein is CASSLFAASSEKFF. Full variable domain (outside the CDR3, taken from reference TRBV7-2 and TRBJ2-1): GAGVSQSPSNKVTEKGKDVELRCDPISGHTALYWYRQSLGQGLEFLIYFQGNSAPDKSGLPSDRFSAERTGGSVSTLTIQRTQQEDSAVYLCASSLFAASSEKFFGPGTRLTVL.

The V call is TRBV6-1, the J call TRBJ1-2, with D possibly matching TRBD1 (5 bases). CDR3 length: 15 amino acids. Germline V gene sequence: CDR1 MNHNS, CDR2 SASEGT. Trimming took 5 bases from V and 3 from J, leaving 16 bases between them. The CDR3 region is CASSINLQGDYGYTF. Written as DNA, the CDR3 is TGTGCCAGCAGTATAAATTTGCAGGGCGACTATGGCTACACCTTC.

This clone came up a few times. The chain employs TRBV9 and TRBJ1-5, with D perhaps TRBD1 (5 bases). The V gene's germline CDR1 is SGDLS and CDR2 YYNGEE. The CDR3 covers 15 residues. V lost 0 bases, J lost 1 base, and 8 bases lay in between. The CDR3 sequence: CASSVEGASNQPQHF. DNA of the CDR3: TGTGCCAGCAGCGTAGAAGGGGCAAGCAATCAGCCCCAGCATTTT.

This clone occurred a few times. V and J are TRBV5-6 and TRBJ2-7, with 12 bases aligning to TRBD2. The ends lost 5 bases at V and 6 bases at J; junction bases unmatched: 6. There are 14 residues in the CDR3. Germline lookup yields CDR1 SGHDT and CDR2 YYEEEE. CDR3 DNA sequence: TGTGCCAGCAGAAACCTAGCGGGAGGGCCCGAGCAGTACTTC. Its translation is CASRNLAGGPEQYF.

The chain couples TRBV14 to TRBJ2-5; TRBD2 might be the D (6 bases). The end of the DNA is better explained by TRBJ2-7, so the J call may be wrong. Germline loops: CDR1 SGHDN, CDR2 FVKESK. This CDR3 is built from 15 residues. The chain's CDR3 is CASSQDSGVPYEQYF. The CDR3 DNA sequence: TGTGCCAGCAGCCAAGATTCGGGGGTTCCCTACGAGCAGTACTTC.

The chain has TRBV5-1 and TRBJ2-5; 7 positions match TRBD1. CDR1 is SGHRS, CDR2 YFSETQ, per germline. Trimming at V came to 7 bases and at J to 5 bases, leaving 8 bases not matched to a gene. This CDR3 region has 13 residues. DNA of the CDR3: TGCGCCAGCGAATCAGGGGGTGGCGAGACCCAGTACTTC. Translated, it gives CASESGGGETQYF.

This clone was observed a single time. The chain is built from TRBV28 and TRBJ2-2; D is unclear. The germline V and J ends were trimmed by 7 bases and 2 bases, with 14 bases remaining between them. The CDR3 has 15 amino acids. The germline CDR1 and CDR2 sequences are MDHEN and SYDVKM. This chain's CDR3 is CASILGGANTGELFF. The CDR3 bases are TGTGCCAGCATCTTAGGCGGAGCAAACACCGGGGAGCTGTTTTTT. The complete variable domain, with remaining parts taken from reference TRBV28 and TRBJ2-2, reads DVKVTQSSRYLVKRTGEKVFLECVQDMDHENMFWYRQDPGLGLRLIYFSYDVKMKEKGDIPEGYSVSREKKERFSLILESASTNQTSMYLCASILGGANTGELFFGEGSRLTVL.

Details on this clone: A read error may produce the germline difference seen at one junction end. J is TRBJ1-1 and V is TRBV7-9, with TRBD1 identical over 10 bases. Per germline, CDR1 SEHNR and CDR2 FQNEAQ (reference sequence). The CDR3 is made up of 15 amino acids. CDR3 sequence: CSSSFPGTGATEAFF. CDR3 DNA sequence: TGTTCCAGCAGCTTTCCCGGGACAGGGGCTACTGAAGCTTTCTTT.

This chain links TRBV28 with TRBJ2-7; weak D call: TRBD1 (7 bases). V was clipped by 6 bases and J by 4 bases, with 19 bases between them. Germline V gene data show CDR1 as MDHEN and CDR2 as SYDVKM. The CDR3 is 15 residues long. DNA of the CDR3: TGTGCCAGCAGCCGGGAGCAGGGGGGCTATTACGAGCAGTACTTC. As protein: CASSREQGGYYEQYF.

The V call is TRBV7-6, the J call TRBJ1-1; D perhaps matches TRBD1 (6 bases). Germline CDR1 and CDR2: SGHVS and FNYEAQ. The CDR3 runs to 14 residues. The V and J ends lost 2 bases and 4 bases respectively, with 11 bases between them. For the CDR3, the DNA is TGTGCCAGCAGCTTATCCACAGGGAGCACTGAAGCTTTCTTT. This translates into CASSLSTGSTEAFF.

V usage is TRBV15 and J usage is TRBJ1-2; the match to TRBD1 covers 7 bases. Trimming took 3 bases from V and 6 from J; bases not matched to a gene: 10. Germline CDR1 and CDR2: LNHNV and YYDKDF (reference sequence). The CDR3 covers 15 residues. In DNA, the CDR3 is TGTGCCACCAGCAGCACAGGGGCGGAGATACATGGCTACACCTTC. Its translation: CATSSTGAEIHGYTF.

This CDR3 is CASSRDTGSGELFF. CDR3 DNA: TGTGCCAGCAGCCGGGACACAGGTTCCGGGGAGCTGTTTTTT. The V call is TRBV6-1, the J call TRBJ2-2; a possible D gene is TRBD1 (6 bases). The CDR3 length is 14 residues. Deletions cut 6 bases from V and 6 bases from J, with 14 bases between. CDR1 and CDR2 (germline): MNHNS, SASEGT.

The rearrangement joins TRBV19 to TRBJ1-2; 8 nucleotides match TRBD1. Germline assignment: CDR1 LNHDA and CDR2 SQIVND (reference sequence). The V and J ends lost 4 bases and 7 bases, in that order; junction bases with no gene match: 8. This CDR3 has 14 amino acids. CDR3 nucleotides: TGTGCCAGTAGTACCTTGGACAGGGTTCGTGGCTACACCTTC. Translated, it gives CASSTLDRVRGYTF.

The chain combines TRBV30 with TRBJ2-1; unclear D gene. The CDR3 has 13 amino acids. CDR1 and CDR2 (germline): GTSNPN, SVGIG (reference sequence). Trimming removed 1 base from V and 6 bases from J, with 10 bases in between. For the CDR3, the DNA is TGTGCCTGGAGTGCAGCCCGAGGCAATGAGCAGTTCTTC. This encodes CAWSAARGNEQFF.

This clone came up a few times. The chain couples TRBV2 to TRBJ2-6; TRBD1 matches 8 bases. The CDR3 extends over 16 amino acids. V trimming: 6 bases; J trimming: 3 bases; junction bases outside the gene matches: 7. Germline V gene data show CDR1 as SNHLY and CDR2 as FYNNEI. Written as DNA, the CDR3 is TGTGCCAGCAGACGCGACAGGGGAAGTGGGGCCAACGTCCTGACTTTC. Its protein is CASRRDRGSGANVLTF.

A few counts support this clone. The J gene is TRBJ1-4, the V gene TRBV4-1; 7 bases map to TRBD1. From germline, CDR1 is MGHRA and CDR2 YSYEKL. The CDR3 is 15 residues long. J was trimmed by 7 bases and V by 3 bases; bases with no gene match: 8. The CDR3: CASSQIQGMGEKLFF. In DNA form, the CDR3 reads TGCGCCAGCAGCCAGATACAGGGGATGGGTGAAAAACTGTTTTTT.

This chain joins TRBV7-2 and TRBJ2-2; TRBD1 might be the D (5 bases). The CDR3 runs 15 residues. CDR1 SGHTA and CDR2 FQGNSA come from the germline V gene. Between the trimmed V and J ends, which lost 2 bases and 7 bases, there was a span of 14 bases. The CDR3 here is CASSLFSGSGGELFF. As DNA, the CDR3 is TGTGCCAGCAGCTTATTTTCAGGGTCAGGCGGGGAGCTGTTTTTT.